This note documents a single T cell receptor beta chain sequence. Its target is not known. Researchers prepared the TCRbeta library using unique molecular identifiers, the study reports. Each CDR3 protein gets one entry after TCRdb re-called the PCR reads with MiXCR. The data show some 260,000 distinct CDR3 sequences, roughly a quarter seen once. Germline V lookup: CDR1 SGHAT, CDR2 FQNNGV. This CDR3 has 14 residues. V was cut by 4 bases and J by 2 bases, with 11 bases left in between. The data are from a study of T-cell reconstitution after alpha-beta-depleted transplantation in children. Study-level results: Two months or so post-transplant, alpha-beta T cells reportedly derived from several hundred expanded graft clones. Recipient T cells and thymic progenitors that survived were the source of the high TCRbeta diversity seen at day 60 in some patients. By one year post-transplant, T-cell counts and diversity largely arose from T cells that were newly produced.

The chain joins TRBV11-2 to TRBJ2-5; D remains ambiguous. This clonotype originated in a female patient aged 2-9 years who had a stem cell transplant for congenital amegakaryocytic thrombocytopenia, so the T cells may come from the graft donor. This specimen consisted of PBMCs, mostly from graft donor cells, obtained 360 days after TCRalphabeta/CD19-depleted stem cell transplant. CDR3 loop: CASSSDAPQETQYF. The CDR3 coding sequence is TGTGCCAGCAGCTCAGATGCGCCACAAGAGACCCAGTACTTC.